These 24 T cell receptor beta chains originate from one sample sequenced in a study of cytomegalovirus exposure and HLA in healthy donors. The PCR made use of 60 Vbeta and 13 Jbeta primers. Some clones are missing from TCRdb's copy, which holds only in-frame ones; the method was immunoSEQ multiplex PCR. The table records fewer than 140,000 clones, 65% to 85% of them present only once. The source material was PBMCs. These receptors were obtained from a male donor in good health and CMV-seropositive.

The chain has TRBV4-3 and TRBJ1-4; TRBD1 agrees at 7 bases. Trimming took 0 bases from V and 7 from J; bases not matched to a gene: 5. Germline V lookup: CDR1 LGHNA, CDR2 YSLEER. The CDR3 is made up of 15 amino acids. CDR3 DNA sequence: TGCGCCAGCAGCCAAGAAGGGGGCAAGGGTGAAAAACTGTTTTTT. Protein product: CASSQEGGKGEKLFF.

The chain couples TRBV6-1 to TRBJ2-7, with a possible D match to TRBD1 (6 bases). Germline CDR1 reads MNHNS; CDR2 reads SASEGT. CDR3 length: 14 residues. The V and J ends lost 5 bases and 2 bases respectively, with 13 bases between them. CDR3 coding DNA: TGTGCCAGCAGTATAGAACAGGGAACCTACGAGCAGTACTTC. This gives the protein CASSIEQGTYEQYF.

This chain links TRBV18 with TRBJ1-4; no firm D call. The CDR3 sequence is 14 residues long. The V and J ends lost 3 bases and 1 base respectively, with 6 bases between them. CDR1 and CDR2 (germline): KGHSH, LQKENI. The CDR3 spells CASSPRGTNEKLFF. In DNA form, the CDR3 reads TGTGCCAGCTCACCTCGAGGAACTAATGAAAAACTGTTTTTT.

The rearrangement uses TRBV5-1 and TRBJ2-5; a possible D gene is TRBD1 (5 bases). The V end lost 0 bases, the J end lost 1 base, and 10 bases lay between the germline ends. Germline assignment: CDR1 SGHRS and CDR2 YFSETQ. The CDR3 loop spans 15 amino acids. The CDR3 is CASSLAPGPQETQYF. DNA for the CDR3: TGCGCCAGCAGCTTGGCCCCAGGGCCCCAAGAGACCCAGTACTTC.

CDR3 protein: CASRDRQELLREQYF. Written as DNA, the CDR3 is TGTGCCAGCAGAGATCGACAGGAGTTATTACGAGAGCAGTACTTC. This chain uses TRBV11-1 with TRBJ2-7; possibly TRBD1 for D (6 bases). Trimming pared 6 bases from V and 7 bases from J, leaving 22 bases between. This CDR3 contains 15 residues. Germline V gene lookup returns CDR1 SGHAT and CDR2 FQDESV (reference sequence).

In its sample, this clone was seen a few times. CDR3 region: CASYTSGGTYNEQFF. The CDR3 nucleotides read TGCGCCAGCTATACTAGCGGGGGGACCTACAATGAGCAGTTCTTC. V gene TRBV5-1 combines with J gene TRBJ2-1; 12 bases fit TRBD2. V shed 7 bases and J 2 bases; nucleotides not matched to a gene: 4. Germline lookup yields CDR1 SGHRS and CDR2 YFSETQ. The CDR3 length is 15 residues.

The chain joins TRBV29-1 to TRBJ2-1, with 9 bases fitting TRBD2. V was clipped by 0 bases and J by 8 bases; unmatched bases: 8. The CDR3 length is 15 residues. Germline CDR1 is SQVTM and CDR2 is ANQGSEA. CDR3 sequence reads: CSVEDRGGGVDEQFF. The CDR3 region has the DNA TGCAGCGTTGAAGATCGCGGGGGGGGCGTCGATGAGCAGTTCTTC.

This clone has just one count. V is TRBV14 and J is TRBJ1-6; 7 bases agree with TRBD1. J gave up 4 bases and V 1 base, and 10 bases lay outside the gene matches. Germline CDR1 SGHDN, CDR2 FVKESK. This CDR3 spans 18 amino acids. CDR3 nucleotides: TGTGCCAGCAGCCAAGGGAGGGGGACAGTCGGGTATAATTCACCCCTCCACTTT. This gives the protein CASSQGRGTVGYNSPLHF.

This clone qualifies as medium-sized. V usage is TRBV6-5 and J usage is TRBJ1-1; unclear D gene. The CDR3 sequence is 15 residues long. Germline lookup yields CDR1 MNHEY and CDR2 SVGAGI. The V gene lost 2 bases and the J gene lost 1 base, with 11 bases spanning the gap. This chain's CDR3 is CASSYHSGWNTEAFF. CDR3 DNA: TGTGCCAGCAGTTACCACTCCGGGTGGAACACTGAAGCTTTCTTT.

This clone occurred once. The genes are TRBV5-8 and TRBJ2-3, with 14 bases identical to TRBD2. The trim removed 0 bases at V and 1 base at J, leaving 7 bases unmatched. The length of the CDR3 is 19 residues. Germline values: CDR1 SGHTS, CDR2 YDEGEE. In nucleotides, the CDR3 is TGTGCCAGCAGCTTGGTGGGGACTAGCGGGAGTTGGGGCACAGATACGCAGTATTTT. It translates to CASSLVGTSGSWGTDTQYF.

The chain carries TRBV5-6 and TRBJ2-3; 13 bases align to TRBD2. This CDR3 region has 17 residues. CDR1 is SGHDT, CDR2 YYEEEE, per germline. J gave up 6 bases and V 3 bases, and 10 bases lay outside the gene matches. The CDR3: CASSYPGLAGASDTQYF. CDR3 nucleotides: TGTGCCAGCAGCTATCCTGGACTAGCGGGGGCCTCGGATACGCAGTATTTT.

This clone appeared a single time. V gene TRBV6-5 combines with J gene TRBJ1-5; D gene uncertain. The germline V and J ends were trimmed by 4 bases and 5 bases, with 12 bases remaining between them. The CDR3 covers 14 residues. Per the germline V gene, CDR1 is MNHEY and CDR2 is SVGAGI. The CDR3, as DNA: TGTGCCAGCAGTTCCCTCCTGGGAGATCAGCCCCAGCATTTT. Translating it yields CASSSLLGDQPQHF.

This clone was counted only a few times. J is TRBJ2-7 and V is TRBV19; TRBD2 matches 7 bases. The V gene end was trimmed by 8 bases and the J gene end by 1 base; junction bases not matched to a gene: 11. The CDR3 sequence is 15 residues long. CDR1 is LNHDA, CDR2 SQIVND, per germline (reference sequence). The CDR3 region has the DNA TGTGCCAGTCGAGCGGGGAAGGGTGCGTCCTACGAGCAGTACTTC. Protein: CASRAGKGASYEQYF.

The chain joins TRBV7-9 to TRBJ2-7; no clear D. Germline assignment: CDR1 SEHNR and CDR2 FQNEAQ (reference sequence). This CDR3 is 18 amino acids long. The germline V and J ends were trimmed by 4 bases and 3 bases, with 25 bases remaining between them. The CDR3 DNA sequence: TGTGCCAGCAGCTCCACTGACCCCGGATCTAGTGACTTCTACGAGCAGTACTTC. Protein sequence: CASSSTDPGSSDFYEQYF.

The rearrangement uses TRBV7-2 and TRBJ1-2, with TRBD1 as a possible D gene (5 bases). The ends were cut back, 6 bases at V and 3 bases at J, with 11 bases in the middle. Per the germline V gene, CDR1 is SGHTA and CDR2 is FQGNSA. CDR3 length equals 13 residues. The CDR3 region has the DNA TGTGCCAGCAGGTTACAGGTTTACTATGGCTACACCTTC. It translates to CASRLQVYYGYTF.

The chain employs TRBV5-1 and TRBJ1-5; D possibly corresponds to TRBD1 (6 bases). This CDR3 has 15 amino acids. V lost 6 bases, J lost 5 bases, and 18 bases lay in between. CDR1 is SGHRS and CDR2 is YFSETQ in the germline V gene. CDR3 in DNA: TGCGCCAGCACACCGGGTGGGGGGGCCGATCAGCCCCAGCATTTT. The encoded protein is CASTPGGGADQPQHF.

The chain links TRBV4-1 to TRBJ1-1, with D unresolved. The CDR3 length is 13 residues. The germline gives CDR1 MGHRA, CDR2 YSYEKL. The V end lost 1 base, the J end lost 5 bases, and 8 bases lay between the germline ends. This CDR3 is CASSQAAGTEAFF. The CDR3 coding sequence is TGCGCCAGCAGCCAAGCGGCGGGAACTGAAGCTTTCTTT.

V and J are TRBV25-1 and TRBJ1-5; perhaps TRBD1 as D (6 bases). Trimming removed 3 bases from V and 5 bases from J, with 11 bases in between. Germline CDR1 MGHDK, CDR2 SYGVNS. This CDR3 comprises 14 residues. The CDR3 loop reads CASSDQGNHQPQHF. CDR3 sequence (DNA): TGTGCCAGCAGTGATCAGGGGAACCATCAGCCCCAGCATTTT.

This chain uses TRBV7-9 with TRBJ2-7; tentative D call: TRBD1 (6 bases). The CDR3 contains 16 residues. Germline CDR1 and CDR2: SEHNR and FQNEAQ (reference sequence). Trimming shortened V by 2 bases and J by 3 bases, and 17 bases separated the two germline ends. CDR3 bases: TGTGCCAGCAGCTTAACGGGCAGGGGTCATCTCTACGAGCAGTACTTC. This translates into CASSLTGRGHLYEQYF.

CDR3 in amino acids: CSVLLGTSVYEQYF. In DNA form, the CDR3 reads TGCAGCGTACTACTGGGGACTAGCGTCTACGAGCAGTACTTC. The V call is TRBV29-1, the J call TRBJ2-5, with 10 bases identical to TRBD2. The J call could be wrong; TRBJ2-7 is a better fit for the DNA end. The CDR3 has 14 residues. The germline V gene encodes CDR1 SQVTM and CDR2 ANQGSEA.

DNA of the CDR3: TGCAGCGTTAGGGGGAGGGCCTACGAGCAGTACTTC. Its translation is CSVRGRAYEQYF. V and J are TRBV29-1 and TRBJ2-7; D is perhaps TRBD2 (7 bases). V gave up 5 bases and J gave up 2 bases, with 10 bases separating them. The CDR3 has 12 amino acids. Per germline, CDR1 SQVTM and CDR2 ANQGSEA.

The rearrangement links TRBV4-3 to TRBJ2-3; D may be TRBD2 (6 bases). V was trimmed by 4 bases and J by 2 bases, leaving 13 bases between them. CDR3 size: 15 residues. Germline V gives CDR1 LGHNA, CDR2 YSLEER. The CDR3 DNA sequence: TGCGCCAGCAGCCTGAAGCGGGCTTTCACAGATACGCAGTATTTT. The encoded protein is CASSLKRAFTDTQYF.

The V gene is TRBV4-3, the J gene TRBJ2-3; 10 bases match TRBD1. CDR3 size: 16 residues. The V and J ends lost 4 bases and 1 base, in that order; junction bases with no gene match: 5. Germline values: CDR1 LGHNA, CDR2 YSLEER. This CDR3 is CASSRDRGPGTDTQYF. CDR3 bases: TGCGCCAGCAGCCGGGACAGGGGTCCTGGCACAGATACGCAGTATTTT.

The V and J genes are TRBV23-1 and TRBJ1-6, with a weak D call TRBD1 (5 bases). TRBV23-1 qualifies as an ORF whose function is uncertain. Trimming cost V 3 bases and J 8 bases, with 20 bases left between them. The CDR3 totals 17 residues. The CDR3: CASSHPRDGPRDSPLHF. CDR3 DNA sequence: TGCGCCAGCAGTCATCCGCGGGACGGTCCACGGGATTCACCCCTCCACTTT.